The 3 T cell receptor beta chains below all came from one sample that was sequenced in a study of T-cell reconstitution after alpha-beta-depleted transplantation in children. The TCRbeta library was prepared with unique molecular identifiers. TCRdb itself ran the PCR reads through MiXCR, one entry per CDR3 protein. The table has about 210,000 distinct CDR3 sequences, approximately 17% seen once. This specimen consisted of PBMCs, mostly from graft donor cells, obtained 360 days after TCRalphabeta/CD19-depleted stem cell transplant. These receptors all come from a male patient aged 2-9 years who had a stem cell transplant for acute lymphoblastic leukemia, so the T cells may come from the graft donor.

The gene calls are TRBV5-1 and TRBJ2-1; the match to TRBD2 covers 8 bases. This CDR3 comprises 18 residues. CDR1 SGHRS and CDR2 YFSETQ come from the germline V gene. V trimming: 3 bases; J trimming: 8 bases; junction bases outside the gene matches: 19. The CDR3 loop is CASSSFGAAGGVSDEQFF. CDR3 nucleotides: TGCGCCAGCAGCTCATTTGGGGCGGCGGGAGGTGTTTCCGATGAGCAGTTCTTC. Together with reference TRBV5-1 and TRBJ2-1, the CDR3 gives the full variable domain: KAGVTQTPRYLIKTRGQQVTLSCSPISGHRSVSWYQQTPGQGLQFLFEYFSETQRNKGNFPGRFSGRQFSNSRSEMNVSTLELGDSALYLCASSSFGAAGGVSDEQFFGPGTRLTVL.

The V gene is TRBV5-1, the J gene TRBJ2-7; TRBD1 matches at 10 bases. Germline V gives CDR1 SGHRS, CDR2 YFSETQ. J gave up 5 bases and V 4 bases, and 12 bases lay outside the gene matches. The CDR3 runs 16 residues. CDR3 sequence reads: CASSPPTGTGADEQYF. DNA for the CDR3: TGCGCCAGCAGCCCACCCACCGGGACAGGGGCAGACGAGCAGTACTTC.

The table lists this clonotype with many counts. The chain joins TRBV7-2 to TRBJ1-5, with a tentative D call TRBD1 (6 bases). Germline CDR1 reads SGHTA; CDR2 reads FQGNSA. Trimming removed 5 bases at V and 3 bases at J, with 14 bases between. CDR3 size: 15 residues. CDR3 loop: CASSVQGDLNQPQHF. In DNA form, the CDR3 reads TGTGCCAGCAGCGTACAGGGTGACCTCAATCAGCCCCAGCATTTT.